The clone carrying this T cell receptor beta chain was counted many times. This record belongs to a study of blood T cell repertoires in COVID-19. The method was immunoSEQ multiplex PCR; TCRdb's version includes in-frame clones alone and lacks a portion of them. The sample includes approximately 130,000 clones, roughly 80% of them seen just once. CDR3 length equals 14 residues. Between the trimmed V and J ends, which lost 5 bases and 5 bases, there was a span of 15 bases. Germline loops: CDR1 SNHLY, CDR2 FYNNEI. Individuals aged roughly 18 to 90 years were recruited from fewer than 25 US areas. This chain links TRBV2 with TRBJ1-1; TRBD1 is a possible D gene (5 bases). The receptor comes from a man aged 25 to 45 who had recovered from COVID-19. Sequencing was carried out using PBMCs or T cells enriched from blood (not recorded which). The CDR3 is CASSLRELGTEAFF. CDR3 sequence (DNA): TGTGCCAGCAGTCTCAGGGAATTGGGGACTGAAGCTTTCTTT.